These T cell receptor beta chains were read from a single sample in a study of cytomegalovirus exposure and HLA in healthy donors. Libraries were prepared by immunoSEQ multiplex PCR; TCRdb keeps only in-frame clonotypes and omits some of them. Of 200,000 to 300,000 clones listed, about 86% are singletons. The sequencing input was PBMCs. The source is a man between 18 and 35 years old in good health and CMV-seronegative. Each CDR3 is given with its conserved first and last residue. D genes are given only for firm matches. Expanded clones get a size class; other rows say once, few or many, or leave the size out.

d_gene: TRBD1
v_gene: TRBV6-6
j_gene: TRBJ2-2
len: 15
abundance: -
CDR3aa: CASSDREPNTGELFF
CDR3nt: TGTGCCAGCAGCGACAGGGAACCAAACACCGGGGAGCTGTTTTTT

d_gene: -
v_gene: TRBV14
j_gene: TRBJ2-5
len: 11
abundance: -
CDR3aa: CASSLRETQYF
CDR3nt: TGTGCCAGCAGCCTGAGAGAGACCCAGTACTTC

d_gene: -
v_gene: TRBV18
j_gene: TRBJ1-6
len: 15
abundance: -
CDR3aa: CASSPSTAINSPLHF
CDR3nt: TGTGCCAGCTCACCCTCGACAGCGATCAATTCACCCCTCCACTTT

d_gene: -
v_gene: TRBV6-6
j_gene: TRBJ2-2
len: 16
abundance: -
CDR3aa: CASSYNRRQNTGELFF
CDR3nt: TGTGCCAGCAGTTACAATCGCCGACAGAACACCGGGGAGCTGTTTTTT

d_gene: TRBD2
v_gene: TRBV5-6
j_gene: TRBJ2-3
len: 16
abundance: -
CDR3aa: CASSLRGVRGTDTQYF
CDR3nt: TGTGCCAGCAGCTTGCGGGGGGTTCGGGGCACAGATACGCAGTATTTT

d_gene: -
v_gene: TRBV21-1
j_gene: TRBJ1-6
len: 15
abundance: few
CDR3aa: CASSSVQGLNSPLHF
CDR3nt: TGTGCCAGCAGCAGCGTACAGGGCCTGAATTCACCCCTCCACTTT

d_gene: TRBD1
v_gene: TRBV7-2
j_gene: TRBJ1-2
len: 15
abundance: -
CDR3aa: CASSSPGQGAYGYTF
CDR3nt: TGTGCCAGCAGCTCCCCGGGACAGGGAGCCTATGGCTACACCTTC

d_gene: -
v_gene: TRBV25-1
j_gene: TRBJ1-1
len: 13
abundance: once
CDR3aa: CASTPSPGTEAFF
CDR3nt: TGTGCCAGCACCCCTTCACCGGGCACTGAAGCTTTCTTT

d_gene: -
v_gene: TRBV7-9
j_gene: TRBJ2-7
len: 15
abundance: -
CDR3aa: CASSITTGDPYEQYF
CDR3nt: TGTGCCAGCAGCATAACGACGGGGGACCCCTACGAGCAGTACTTC

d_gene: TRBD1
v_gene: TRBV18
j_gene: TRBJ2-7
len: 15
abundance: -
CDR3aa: CASSPSGQGSYEQYF
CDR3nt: TGTGCCAGCTCACCATCGGGACAGGGGTCCTACGAGCAGTACTTC

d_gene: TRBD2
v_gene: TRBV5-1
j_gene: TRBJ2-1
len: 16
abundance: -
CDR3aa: CASRYGTSGRNNEQFF
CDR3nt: TGCGCCAGCAGATACGGGACTAGCGGGCGTAACAATGAGCAGTTCTTC

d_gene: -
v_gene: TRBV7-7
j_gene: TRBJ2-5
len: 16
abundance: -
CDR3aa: CASSPLGSGHQETQYF
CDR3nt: TGTGCTAGCAGCCCCCTGGGTAGCGGACACCAAGAGACCCAGTACTTC

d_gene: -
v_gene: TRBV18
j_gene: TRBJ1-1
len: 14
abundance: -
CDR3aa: CASRPDSSWTEAFF
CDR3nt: TGTGCCAGCCGGCCGGACTCCTCTTGGACTGAAGCTTTCTTT

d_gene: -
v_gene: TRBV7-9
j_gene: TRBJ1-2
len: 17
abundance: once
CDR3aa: CASSPSGHIPKNYGYTF
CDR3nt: TGTGCCAGCAGCCCCTCGGGACATATACCCAAAAACTATGGCTACACCTTC

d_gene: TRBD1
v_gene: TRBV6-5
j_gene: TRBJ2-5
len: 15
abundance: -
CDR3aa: CASSPRQGPGVAQYF
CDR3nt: TGTGCCAGCAGTCCTCGACAGGGTCCCGGGGTCGCCCAGTACTTC

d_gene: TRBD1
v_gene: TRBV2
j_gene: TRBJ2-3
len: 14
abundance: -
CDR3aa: CASSGQGGTDTQYF
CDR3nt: TGTGCCAGCTCAGGACAGGGCGGCACAGATACGCAGTATTTT

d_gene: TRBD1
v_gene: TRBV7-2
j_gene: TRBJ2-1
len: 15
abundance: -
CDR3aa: CASSLDRGSLNEQFF
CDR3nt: TGTGCCAGCAGCTTAGACAGGGGCTCCCTCAATGAGCAGTTCTTC

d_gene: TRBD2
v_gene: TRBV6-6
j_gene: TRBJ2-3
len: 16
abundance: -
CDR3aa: CASSYSSSGVRDTQYF
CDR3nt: TGTGCCAGCAGTTACTCATCTAGCGGGGTCCGGGATACGCAGTATTTT

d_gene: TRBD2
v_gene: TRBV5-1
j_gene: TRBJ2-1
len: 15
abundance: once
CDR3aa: CASSLEASGGNEQFF
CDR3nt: TGCGCCAGCAGCTTGGAAGCTAGCGGGGGGAATGAGCAGTTCTTC

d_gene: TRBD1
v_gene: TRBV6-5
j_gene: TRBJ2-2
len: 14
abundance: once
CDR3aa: CASKGQGNIRELFF
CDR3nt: TGTGCCAGCAAAGGACAGGGAAATATCCGGGAGCTGTTTTTT

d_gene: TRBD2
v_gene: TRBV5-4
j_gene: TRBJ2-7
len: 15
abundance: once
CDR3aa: CASRLELAGDTEQYF
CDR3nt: TGTGCCAGCAGACTAGAACTAGCGGGGGATACAGAGCAGTACTTC

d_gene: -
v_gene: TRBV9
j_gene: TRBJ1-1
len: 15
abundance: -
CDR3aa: CASSVGGIMNTEAFF
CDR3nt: TGTGCCAGCAGCGTAGGTGGCATCATGAACACTGAAGCTTTCTTT

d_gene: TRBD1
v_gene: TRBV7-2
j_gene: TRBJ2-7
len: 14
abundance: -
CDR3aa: CASKRQGALYEQYF
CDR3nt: TGTGCCAGCAAGAGACAGGGGGCCTTATACGAGCAGTACTTC

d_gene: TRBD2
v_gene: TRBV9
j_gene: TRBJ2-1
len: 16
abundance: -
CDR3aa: CASSVGASGGQNEQFF
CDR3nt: TGTGCCAGCAGCGTAGGGGCTAGCGGGGGACAGAATGAGCAGTTCTTC

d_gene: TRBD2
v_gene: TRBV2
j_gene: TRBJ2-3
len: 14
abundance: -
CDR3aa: CASGLAPSTDTQYF
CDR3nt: TGTGCCAGCGGACTAGCACCTAGCACAGATACGCAGTATTTT

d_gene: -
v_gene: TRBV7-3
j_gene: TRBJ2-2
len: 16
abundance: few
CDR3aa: CASSLREAGPHGELFF
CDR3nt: TGTGCCAGCAGCTTAAGAGAGGCGGGCCCTCACGGGGAGCTGTTTTTT

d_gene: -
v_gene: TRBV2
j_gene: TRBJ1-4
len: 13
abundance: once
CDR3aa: CASSGEMDEKLFF
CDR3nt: TGTGCCAGCAGTGGAGAGATGGATGAAAAACTGTTTTTT

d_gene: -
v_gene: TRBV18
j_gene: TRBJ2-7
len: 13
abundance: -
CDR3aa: CASSPGGNHEQYF
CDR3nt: TGTGCCAGCTCACCGGGGGGAAACCACGAGCAGTACTTC

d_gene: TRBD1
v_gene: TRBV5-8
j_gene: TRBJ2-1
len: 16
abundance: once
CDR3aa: CASSFEGQGRSNEQFF
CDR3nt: TGTGCCAGCAGCTTCGAGGGACAGGGAAGATCCAATGAGCAGTTCTTC

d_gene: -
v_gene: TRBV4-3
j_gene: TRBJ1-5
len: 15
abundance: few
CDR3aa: CASSQDWAVNQPQHF
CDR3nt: TGCGCCAGCAGCCAAGATTGGGCAGTCAATCAGCCCCAGCATTTT

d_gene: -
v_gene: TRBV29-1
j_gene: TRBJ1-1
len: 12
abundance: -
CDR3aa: CSVGQKNTEAFF
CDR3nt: TGCAGCGTCGGACAAAAGAACACTGAAGCTTTCTTT

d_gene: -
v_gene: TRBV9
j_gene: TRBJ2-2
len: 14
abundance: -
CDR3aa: CASSVILNTGELFF
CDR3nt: TGTGCCAGCAGCGTAATACTGAACACCGGGGAGCTGTTTTTT

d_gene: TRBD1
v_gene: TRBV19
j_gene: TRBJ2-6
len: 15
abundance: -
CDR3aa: CASSSQGAGANVLTF
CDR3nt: TGTGCCAGTAGTTCACAGGGGGCTGGGGCCAACGTCCTGACTTTC

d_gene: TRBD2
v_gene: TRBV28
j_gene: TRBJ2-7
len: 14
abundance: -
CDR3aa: CASRSSGTPYEQYF
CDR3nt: TGTGCCAGCAGGAGTAGCGGGACCCCCTACGAGCAGTACTTC

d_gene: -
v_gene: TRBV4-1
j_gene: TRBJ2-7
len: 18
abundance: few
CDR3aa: CASSQGASGSTHPYEQYF
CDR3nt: TGCGCCAGCAGCCAAGGGGCGTCTGGCAGCACACACCCCTACGAGCAGTACTTC

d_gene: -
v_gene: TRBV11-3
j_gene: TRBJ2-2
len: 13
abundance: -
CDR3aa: CASSLGRAGELFF
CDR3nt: TGTGCCAGCAGCTTAGGGCGGGCCGGGGAGCTGTTTTTT

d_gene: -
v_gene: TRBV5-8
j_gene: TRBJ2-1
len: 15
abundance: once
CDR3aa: CASSTRGTDLNEQFF
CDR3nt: TGTGCCAGCAGCACCAGGGGTACGGACCTTAACGAGCAGTTCTTC

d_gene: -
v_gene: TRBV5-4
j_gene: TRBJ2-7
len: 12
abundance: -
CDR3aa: CASSFGTYEQYF
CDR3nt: TGTGCCAGCAGCTTTGGGACATACGAGCAGTACTTC

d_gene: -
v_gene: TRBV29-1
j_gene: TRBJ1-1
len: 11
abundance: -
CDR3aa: CSVAREAEAFF
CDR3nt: TGCAGCGTTGCCAGGGAGGCTGAAGCTTTCTTT

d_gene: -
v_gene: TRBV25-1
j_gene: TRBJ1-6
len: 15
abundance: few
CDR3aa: CASSARTGTSSPLHF
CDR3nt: TGTGCCAGCAGTGCGAGGACCGGGACAAGTTCACCCCTCCACTTT

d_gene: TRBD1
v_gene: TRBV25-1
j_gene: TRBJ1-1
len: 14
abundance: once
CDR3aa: CASRETGGLTEAFF
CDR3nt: TGTGCCAGCAGGGAAACAGGGGGATTAACTGAAGCTTTCTTT

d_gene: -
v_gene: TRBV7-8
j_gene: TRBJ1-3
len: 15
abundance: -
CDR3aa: CASSPPTPERDTIYF
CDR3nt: TGTGCCAGCAGCCCCCCGACGCCGGAGCGCGACACCATATATTTT

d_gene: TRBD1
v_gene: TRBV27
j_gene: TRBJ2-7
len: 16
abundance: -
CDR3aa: CASSPLVGTGLVEQYF
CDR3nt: TGTGCCAGCAGTCCCTTAGTAGGGACAGGACTCGTCGAGCAGTACTTC

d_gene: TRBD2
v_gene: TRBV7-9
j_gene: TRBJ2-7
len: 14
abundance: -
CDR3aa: CASNRRGEAGEQYF
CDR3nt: TGTGCCAGCAACCGCCGGGGGGAGGCGGGGGAGCAGTACTTC

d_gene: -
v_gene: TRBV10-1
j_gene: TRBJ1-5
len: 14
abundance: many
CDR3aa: CASSENQEGQPQHF
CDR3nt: TGCGCCAGCAGTGAGAACCAGGAGGGACAGCCCCAGCATTTT

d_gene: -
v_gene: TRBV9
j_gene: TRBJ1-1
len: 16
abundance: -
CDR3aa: CASSVSPRVKNTEAFF
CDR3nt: TGTGCCAGCAGCGTTAGTCCCCGGGTAAAGAACACTGAAGCTTTCTTT

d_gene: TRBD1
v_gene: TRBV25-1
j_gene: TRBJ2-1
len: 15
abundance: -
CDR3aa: CASSEHRTGANEQFF
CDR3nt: TGTGCCAGCAGTGAGCACCGGACAGGGGCCAATGAGCAGTTCTTC

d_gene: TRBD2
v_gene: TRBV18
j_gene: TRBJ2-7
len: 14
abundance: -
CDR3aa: CASSQRGTSYEQYF
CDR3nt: TGTGCCAGCTCACAGCGGGGGACTTCCTACGAGCAGTACTTC

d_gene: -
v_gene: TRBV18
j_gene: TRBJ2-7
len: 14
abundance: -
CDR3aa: CASSPRAGNYEQYF
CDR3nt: TGTGCCAGCTCACCACGGGCAGGGAACTACGAGCAGTACTTC

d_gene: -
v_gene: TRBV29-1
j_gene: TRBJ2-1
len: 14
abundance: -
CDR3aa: CSVVGGRGENEQFF
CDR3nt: TGCAGCGTTGTGGGGGGTCGGGGCGAGAATGAGCAGTTCTTC

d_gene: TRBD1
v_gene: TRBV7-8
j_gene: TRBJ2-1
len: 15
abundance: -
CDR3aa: CASSPDRGRYNEQFF
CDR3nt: TGTGCCAGCAGCCCCGACAGGGGACGCTACAATGAGCAGTTCTTC

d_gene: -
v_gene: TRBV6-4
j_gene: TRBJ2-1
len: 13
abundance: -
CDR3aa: CARVRGSANEQFF
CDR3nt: TGTGCCAGAGTAAGGGGGAGCGCAAATGAGCAGTTCTTC

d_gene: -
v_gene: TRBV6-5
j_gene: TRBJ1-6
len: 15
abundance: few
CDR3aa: CASSYSIQPMGVLHF
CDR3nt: TGTGCCAGCAGTTACTCGATACAGCCCATGGGTGTCCTCCACTTT

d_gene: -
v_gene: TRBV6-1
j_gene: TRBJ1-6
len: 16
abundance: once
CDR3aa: CASIDRRSSYNSPLHF
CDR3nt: TGTGCCAGCATTGACCGGAGGAGCTCCTATAATTCACCCCTCCACTTT

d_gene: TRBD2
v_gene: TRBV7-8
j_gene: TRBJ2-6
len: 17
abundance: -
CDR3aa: CASSPGTRNSGANVLTF
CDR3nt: TGTGCCAGCTCACCCGGGACTAGGAACTCTGGGGCCAACGTCCTGACTTTC

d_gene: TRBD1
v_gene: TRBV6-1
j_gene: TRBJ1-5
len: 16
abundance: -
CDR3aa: CASSEGVGQVNQPQHF
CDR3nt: TGTGCCAGCAGTGAAGGGGTGGGACAGGTCAATCAGCCCCAGCATTTT

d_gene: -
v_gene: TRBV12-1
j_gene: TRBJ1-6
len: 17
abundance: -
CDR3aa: CASSRNPTCQDNSPLHF
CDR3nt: TGTGCCAGCAGCCGTAACCCGACGTGCCAGGATAATTCACCCCTCCACTTT

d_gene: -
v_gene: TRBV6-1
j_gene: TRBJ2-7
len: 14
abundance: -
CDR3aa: CASRPRDTLYEQYF
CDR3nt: TGTGCCAGCAGGCCCCGGGACACCCTCTACGAGCAGTACTTC

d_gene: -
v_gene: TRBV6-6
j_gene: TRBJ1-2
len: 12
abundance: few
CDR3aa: CASSPSTGGYTF
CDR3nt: TGTGCCAGCAGTCCATCGACAGGAGGCTACACCTTC